What follows are 16 T cell receptor beta chains derived from one specimen sequenced in a study of metastatic and nonmetastatic thyroid tumors. TCRdb reanalyzed the PCR reads with MiXCR. The data contain 6,000 to 9,000 clones, around 26% of them singletons. Patients were all untreated before their thyroid surgery. Sequencing was done on a sample of tumor tissue. These TCRs come from a male donor with papillary thyroid cancer or a benign thyroid nodule (not recorded which). Some clones in this sample may be carry-over from other donors' samples.

The CDR3 loop reads CSARVSGMGSYNSPLHF. CDR3 in DNA: TGCAGTGCTAGAGTCTCGGGGATGGGCTCCTATAATTCACCCCTCCACTTT. The chain joins TRBV20-1 to TRBJ1-6; no clear D gene. The V and J ends lost 1 base and 0 bases respectively, with 13 bases between them. The CDR3 covers 17 residues. Germline assignment: CDR1 DFQATT and CDR2 SNEGSKA (reference sequence).

This clone turned up a few times. The chain combines TRBV15 with TRBJ2-7; D possibly corresponds to TRBD2 (6 bases). V dropped 5 bases and J dropped 3 bases, with 20 bases sitting between them. Germline V gene lookup returns CDR1 LNHNV and CDR2 YYDKDF (reference sequence). CDR3 length: 16 residues. In DNA, the CDR3 is TGTGCCACCAGCCGCCCCGGAGGGTCCAGCGACTACGAGCAGTACTTC. It encodes CATSRPGGSSDYEQYF. Supplemented by reference TRBV15 and TRBJ2-7, the full variable domain reads DAMVIQNPRYQVTQFGKPVTLSCSQTLNHNVMYWYQQKSSQAPKLLFHYYDKDFNNEADTPDNFQSRRPNTSFCFLDIRSPGLGDTAMYLCATSRPGGSSDYEQYFGPGTRLTVT.

This chain joins TRBV5-1 and TRBJ2-1; no firm D call. Germline V gene sequence: CDR1 SGHRS, CDR2 YFSETQ. This CDR3 is 13 amino acids long. V lost 3 bases to trimming and J lost 5 bases, with 9 bases between them. This chain's CDR3 is CASSYGADNEQFF. CDR3 nucleotides: TGCGCCAGCAGCTACGGAGCCGACAATGAGCAGTTCTTC.

The chain is built from TRBV20-1 and TRBJ2-1; D perhaps matches TRBD1 (6 bases). Germline lookup yields CDR1 DFQATT and CDR2 SNEGSKA (reference sequence). V was shortened by 0 bases and J by 7 bases, with 16 bases between the two germline ends. CDR3 size: 15 residues. The CDR3 bases are TGCAGTGCTAGAGATGGGGGCTCCCCGGGGAATGAGCAGTTCTTC. Translated, it gives CSARDGGSPGNEQFF.

This clone was counted ten times or more. For the CDR3, the DNA is TGTGCCAGCTCATCTACGGACGAGCAGTACTTC. Protein: CASSSTDEQYF. J is TRBJ2-7 and V is TRBV18; D call uncertain. The germline V and J ends were trimmed by 5 bases and 5 bases, with 7 bases remaining between them. Germline V gives CDR1 KGHSH, CDR2 LQKENI. The CDR3 extends over 11 amino acids. The full variable domain, with the rest looked up from reference TRBV18 and TRBJ2-7, is NAGVMQNPRHLVRRRGQEARLRCSPMKGHSHVYWYRQLPEEGLKFMVYLQKENIIDESGMPKERFSAEFPKEGPSILRIQQVVRGDSAAYFCASSSTDEQYFGPGTRLTVT.

V is TRBV20-1 and J is TRBJ1-1; possible D gene TRBD1, 5 bases. This CDR3 is built from 14 residues. The ends were cut back, 2 bases at V and 0 bases at J, with 10 bases in the middle. Germline loops: CDR1 DFQATT, CDR2 SNEGSKA (reference sequence). The CDR3 sequence is CSARYGGMNTEAFF. Written as DNA, the CDR3 is TGCAGTGCTAGATATGGGGGGATGAACACTGAAGCTTTCTTT.

The V call is TRBV19, the J call TRBJ1-1; a possible D gene is TRBD1 (5 bases). V was trimmed by 2 bases and J by 8 bases, leaving 12 bases between them. CDR1 and CDR2 (germline): LNHDA, SQIVND (reference sequence). CDR3 size: 13 residues. The CDR3 coding sequence is TGTGCCAGTAGTATACGCCCGACAGAAGAAGCTTTCTTT. Protein product: CASSIRPTEEAFF.

The table lists this clone with a few counts. The chain is built from TRBV2 and TRBJ1-5, with a tentative D call TRBD1 (5 bases). The CDR3 loop spans 13 amino acids. Trimming pared 7 bases from V and 4 bases from J, leaving 11 bases between. Per germline, CDR1 SNHLY and CDR2 FYNNEI. CDR3 in DNA: TGTGCCAGCAACGTACAGGCAAATCAGCCCCAGCATTTT. This sequence encodes CASNVQANQPQHF. Full variable domain (rest looked up from reference TRBV2 and TRBJ1-5): EPEVTQTPSHQVTQMGQEVILRCVPISNHLYFYWYRQILGQKVEFLVSFYNNEISEKSEIFDDQFSVERPDGSNFTLKIRSTKLEDSAMYFCASNVQANQPQHFGDGTRLSIL.

This clone appeared once. The rearrangement uses TRBV7-3 and TRBJ2-2; D is unresolved. V was clipped by 2 bases and J by 10 bases, with 5 bases between them. CDR1 and CDR2 (germline): SGHTA, FQGTGA. The CDR3 runs to 11 residues. CDR3 amino acids: CASSLGLELFF. The CDR3 DNA is TGTGCCAGCAGCTTAGGTTTGGAGCTGTTTTTT.

This clone was seen a few times. This chain connects TRBV19 to TRBJ2-7; 7 bases are shared with TRBD2. V was pared by 3 bases and J by 2 bases, with 7 bases of the junction left unmatched. This CDR3 region has 15 residues. Germline assignment: CDR1 LNHDA and CDR2 SQIVND (reference sequence). The DNA of the CDR3 is TGTGCCAGTAGTATGATTGGGCGGGAGACCTACGAGCAGTACTTC. Encoded protein: CASSMIGRETYEQYF.

In this sample, this clone is medium-sized (0.01 to 0.1%). The chain combines TRBV2 with TRBJ1-1; 11 bases are a match to TRBD1. This CDR3 is built from 12 residues. CDR1 SNHLY and CDR2 FYNNEI come from the germline V gene. With 6 bases clipped from V and 11 bases from J, the junction kept 5 bases outside the gene matches. CDR3 amino acids: CASRAGQGAAFF. DNA for the CDR3: TGTGCCAGCAGAGCAGGACAGGGGGCCGCTTTCTTT.

The chain is built from TRBV5-6 and TRBJ1-1, with a possible D match to TRBD1 (5 bases). There are 14 residues in the CDR3. V was clipped by 2 bases and J by 7 bases, with 15 bases between them. CDR1 and CDR2 from the germline V gene are SGHDT and YYEEEE. The CDR3 nucleotides read TGTGCCAGCAGCTTTTCTGACAGAGTGATTGAAGCTTTCTTT. It is translated as CASSFSDRVIEAFF.

This clone was seen a single time. The rearrangement joins TRBV20-1 to TRBJ2-7, with D uncertain. Germline lookup yields CDR1 DFQATT and CDR2 SNEGSKA (reference sequence). CDR3 length: 12 residues. The V and J ends lost 3 bases and 4 bases respectively, with 10 bases between them. The CDR3 loop reads CSASYPPYEQYF. The CDR3 nucleotides read TGCAGTGCTAGTTACCCTCCGTACGAGCAGTACTTC.

The genes are TRBV7-8 and TRBJ1-4; 9 bases align to TRBD1. V dropped 7 bases and J dropped 8; count of bases not matched to a gene: 8. From germline, CDR1 is SGHVS and CDR2 FQNEAQ. The CDR3 runs 14 residues. The CDR3 coding sequence is TGTGCCAGCACCCTGGACAGGGGACGCGAAAAACTGTTTTTT. Protein sequence: CASTLDRGREKLFF.

This clone was seen more than once but under ten times. The chain has TRBV20-1 and TRBJ2-7; the D gene is possibly TRBD2 (6 bases). There are 14 residues in the CDR3. Trimming stripped 1 base from V and 7 bases from J, with 17 bases between. CDR1 DFQATT and CDR2 SNEGSKA come from the germline V gene (reference sequence). CDR3 DNA sequence: TGCAGTGCTAGAGGAGCCGGGACTGCGGGGGAGCAGTACTTC. Protein: CSARGAGTAGEQYF.

The chain couples TRBV5-1 to TRBJ1-3; D might be TRBD1 (6 bases). V was trimmed by 4 bases and J by 8 bases, leaving 19 bases between them. CDR1 SGHRS and CDR2 YFSETQ come from the germline V gene. The CDR3 has 15 amino acids. CDR3 residues: CASSRSMGGPDTIYF. DNA of the CDR3: TGCGCCAGCAGCCGCTCTATGGGGGGCCCGGACACCATATATTTT.